Each of the 31 T cell receptor beta chains below was sequenced from the same sample in a study of blood T cell repertoires in COVID-19. The table came from immunoSEQ multiplex PCR; TCRdb's copy has only in-frame clones and leaves some out. The data contain 340,000 or so clones, about 86% of them singletons. Sequencing used PBMCs or T cells enriched from blood (not recorded which). These receptors were taken from a woman aged 40 to 49 with acute COVID-19.

The rearrangement joins TRBV18 to TRBJ2-1, with D possibly TRBD2 on 6 matching bases. CDR3 length equals 15 residues. V gave up 9 bases and J gave up 1 base, with 16 bases separating them. Germline loops: CDR1 KGHSH, CDR2 LQKENI. CDR3: CASRLGSGSYNEQFF. The CDR3 DNA reads TGTGCCAGTCGACTCGGGAGTGGTTCCTACAATGAGCAGTTCTTC.

This sequence joins TRBV7-3 and TRBJ2-3; 14 bases are shared with TRBD2. This CDR3 has 16 amino acids. Germline-derived CDR1 and CDR2 are SGHTA and FQGTGA. V lost 5 bases and J lost 6; bases outside the gene matches: 7. CDR3 residues: CASSPGLAGGVDTQYF. CDR3 coding DNA: TGTGCCAGCAGCCCAGGACTAGCGGGGGGTGTGGATACGCAGTATTTT.

Comment on this clone: The sample carries other DNA sequences with the same CDR3. The V call is TRBV3-1 (or the pseudogene TRBV3-2), the J call TRBJ2-2; D is ambiguous. The germline V gene has CDR1 LGHDT and CDR2 YNNKEL (reference sequence). This CDR3 has 12 amino acids. The germline V and J ends were trimmed by 4 bases and 3 bases, with 3 bases remaining between them. The CDR3 loop is CASSPYTGELFF. The CDR3 coding sequence is TGTGCCAGCAGCCCCTACACCGGGGAGCTGTTTTTT.

In DNA, the CDR3 is TGTGCCAGTAGGGCACTAGCGGGAGGAGGCTACAATGAGCAGTTCTTC. This encodes CASRALAGGGYNEQFF. This chain uses TRBV19 with TRBJ2-1; 12 nucleotides align to TRBD2. V lost 6 bases, J lost 3 bases, and 6 bases stayed unmatched. CDR1 is LNHDA, CDR2 SQIVND, per germline (reference sequence). The length of the CDR3 is 16 residues.

J is TRBJ1-2 and V is TRBV6-5; maybe TRBD1 (6 bases). The CDR3 loop spans 12 amino acids. Germline V gene data show CDR1 as MNHEY and CDR2 as SVGAGI. V gave up 6 bases and J gave up 6 bases, with 11 bases separating them. CDR3: CASSRTDHGYTF. CDR3 in DNA: TGTGCCAGCAGCCGGACAGACCATGGCTACACCTTC.

This chain links TRBV3-1 (or the pseudogene TRBV3-2) with TRBJ2-7, with TRBD2 matching over 7 bases. Germline trimming cut 2 bases from V and 2 bases from J; bases unmatched to any gene: 6. The CDR3 spans 15 residues. Germline CDR1 and CDR2: LGHDT and YNNKEL (reference sequence). The CDR3 bases are TGTGCCAGCAGCCAATTTCAAGCGGGGACCTACGAGCAGTACTTC. It yields the protein CASSQFQAGTYEQYF.

This clone has a handful of counts. The chain has TRBV29-1 and TRBJ2-3; TRBD1 matches 8 bases. The V segment lost 4 bases and the J segment 4 bases; nucleotides outside the gene matches: 7. The CDR3 consists of 14 residues. CDR1 is SQVTM, CDR2 ANQGSEA, per germline. The CDR3 coding sequence is TGCAGCGTTGTAGGGCAGGGGGCATCAGATACGCAGTATTTT. Its translation is CSVVGQGASDTQYF.

The rearrangement links TRBV19 to TRBJ1-5; perhaps TRBD1 as D (6 bases). Germline CDR1 and CDR2: LNHDA and SQIVND (reference sequence). CDR3 size: 16 residues. The ends were cut back, 3 bases at V and 2 bases at J, with 14 bases in the middle. DNA for the CDR3: TGTGCCAGTAGTATCCCACAGGGTTTAGGCAATCAGCCCCAGCATTTT. Translation: CASSIPQGLGNQPQHF.

The CDR3 DNA follows: TGTGCCAGCAGCGTATCGGCCCGGCGGGAGGAGACCCAGTACTTC. Its translation is CASSVSARREETQYF. The J gene is TRBJ2-5, the V gene TRBV9, with 7 bases that match TRBD2. Per germline, CDR1 SGDLS and CDR2 YYNGEE. Losses at the gene ends were 1 base for V and 5 bases for J; bases not matched to a gene: 8. The CDR3 length is 15 residues.

Only one count was recorded for this clone. The V and J genes are TRBV6-5 and TRBJ2-7, with unresolved D. CDR1 and CDR2 (germline): MNHEY, SVGAGI. The CDR3 is 14 residues long. The V end was cut by 1 base, the J end by 4 bases, with 11 bases between. The CDR3 reads CASSYFGPSYEQYF. The CDR3 DNA is TGTGCCAGCAGTTACTTTGGCCCCAGTTACGAGCAGTACTTC.

The chain uses TRBV3-1 (or the pseudogene TRBV3-2) and TRBJ2-1; TRBD2 matches 8 bases. Germline lookup yields CDR1 LGHDT and CDR2 YNNKEL (reference sequence). V dropped 4 bases and J dropped 6; count of bases not matched to a gene: 5. The CDR3 loop spans 14 amino acids. CDR3 in DNA: TGTGCCAGCAGCCTTCGGGGGGGTTCCAATGAGCAGTTCTTC. Translated: CASSLRGGSNEQFF.

The CDR3 region is CASRLGGGPYNEQFF. The CDR3 DNA sequence: TGTGCCAGCAGGCTGGGCGGGGGACCCTACAATGAGCAGTTCTTC. V usage is TRBV28 and J usage is TRBJ2-1; TRBD2 agrees at 7 bases. Germline CDR1 is MDHEN and CDR2 is SYDVKM. CDR3 length equals 15 residues. V shed 6 bases, J shed 2 bases, and the junction held 7 bases outside the gene matches.

The chain combines TRBV27 with TRBJ1-2; D is possibly TRBD1 (6 bases). Germline CDR1 is MNHEY and CDR2 is SMNVEV (reference sequence). The length of the CDR3 is 15 residues. Trimming took 6 bases from V and 5 from J, leaving 19 bases between them. Here the CDR3 reads CASSDHDRSAYGYTF. In nucleotides, the CDR3 is TGTGCCAGCAGCGACCACGACAGGAGTGCTTATGGCTACACCTTC.

This clone was recorded a few times. The CDR3 is CASSYSYNDYGYTF. The CDR3 region has the DNA TGTGCCAGCAGTTACTCGTACAACGACTATGGCTACACCTTC. The gene calls are TRBV6-5 and TRBJ1-2; D gene uncertain. Germline V gene sequence: CDR1 MNHEY, CDR2 SVGAGI. The CDR3 length is 14 residues. Between the trimmed V and J ends, which lost 0 bases and 3 bases, there was a span of 8 bases.

The V and J genes are TRBV25-1 and TRBJ2-1; TRBD1 might be the D (6 bases). The germline gives CDR1 MGHDK, CDR2 SYGVNS. The V end lost 3 bases, the J end lost 0 bases, and 15 bases lay between the germline ends. The CDR3 is made up of 17 amino acids. CDR3 nucleotides: TGTGCCAGCAGTGAGTCGCCAGGGGTATACTCCTACAATGAGCAGTTCTTC. Translation: CASSESPGVYSYNEQFF.

The chain links TRBV2 to TRBJ1-6; D not resolved. The CDR3 has 15 residues. Per germline, CDR1 SNHLY and CDR2 FYNNEI. V lost 4 bases and J lost 0, with 7 bases in between. The CDR3 loop reads CASSVGGSYNSPLHF. The CDR3 DNA reads TGTGCCAGCAGTGTAGGAGGCTCCTATAATTCACCCCTCCACTTT. Full variable domain (missing parts from reference TRBV2 and TRBJ1-6): EPEVTQTPSHQVTQMGQEVILRCVPISNHLYFYWYRQILGQKVEFLVSFYNNEISEKSEIFDDQFSVERPDGSNFTLKIRSTKLEDSAMYFCASSVGGSYNSPLHFGNGTRLTVT.

The chain uses TRBV6-5 and TRBJ2-1; maybe TRBD2 (7 bases). The germline V gene encodes CDR1 MNHEY and CDR2 SVGAGI. The CDR3 extends over 16 amino acids. V was clipped by 3 bases and J by 8 bases, with 20 bases between them. CDR3: CASSYRGGERADEQFF. The CDR3 nucleotides are TGTGCCAGCAGTTATAGGGGGGGGGAGAGGGCGGATGAGCAGTTCTTC.

This clone was recorded only once. The rearrangement links TRBV5-1 to TRBJ1-1; D perhaps matches TRBD1 (6 bases). Germline V CDR1 and CDR2: SGHRS, YFSETQ. V was cut by 1 base and J by 1 base, with 14 bases left in between. CDR3 length: 16 residues. This CDR3 reads CASSLTGPEQNTEAFF. The CDR3 nucleotides are TGCGCCAGCAGCTTGACAGGGCCAGAGCAGAACACTGAAGCTTTCTTT.

This clone was picked up one time. J is TRBJ1-1 and V is TRBV28; a weak D match, TRBD1 (6 bases). The ends were cut back, 4 bases at V and 4 bases at J, with 13 bases in the middle. Germline CDR1 reads MDHEN; CDR2 reads SYDVKM. The CDR3 has 14 residues. This chain's CDR3 is CASSYPHRVTEAFF. In nucleotides, the CDR3 is TGTGCCAGCAGTTACCCCCACAGGGTCACTGAAGCTTTCTTT.

The genes are TRBV5-1 and TRBJ2-3; no firm D call. This CDR3 comprises 13 residues. V lost 4 bases to trimming and J lost 7 bases, with 13 bases between them. CDR1 and CDR2 (germline): SGHRS, YFSETQ. Here the CDR3 DNA reads TGCGCCAGCAGCCCGGAGACTGGGTATACGCAGTATTTT. It specifies CASSPETGYTQYF.

The chain uses TRBV6-5 and TRBJ1-2; D perhaps matches TRBD1 (5 bases). This CDR3 comprises 14 residues. Trimming removed 7 bases from V and 4 bases from J, with 16 bases in between. In germline, CDR1 is MNHEY, CDR2 SVGAGI. This chain's CDR3 is CASNILGLPYGYTF. CDR3 nucleotides: TGTGCCAGCAACATCTTGGGACTACCCTATGGCTACACCTTC.

The chain carries TRBV4-3 and TRBJ2-1; the match to TRBD2 covers 10 bases. The CDR3 is 17 residues long. The V gene's germline CDR1 is LGHNA and CDR2 YSLEER. J lost 0 bases, V lost 4 bases, and 6 bases had no gene match. CDR3 amino acids: CASSLLLAGGSYNEQFF. In DNA form, the CDR3 reads TGCGCCAGCAGCCTCCTATTAGCGGGGGGCTCCTACAATGAGCAGTTCTTC.

V and J are TRBV28 and TRBJ2-2, with a possible D match to TRBD2 (6 bases). The CDR3 has 16 amino acids. The germline V gene has CDR1 MDHEN and CDR2 SYDVKM. V was trimmed by 2 bases and J by 3 bases, leaving 13 bases between them. The CDR3 here is CASSLKGTPYTGELFF. CDR3 nucleotide sequence: TGTGCCAGCAGTTTAAAAGGGACTCCTTACACCGGGGAGCTGTTTTTT.

The table lists this clone with a count of one. The chain combines TRBV5-8 with TRBJ1-6; no firm D call. V lost 4 bases to trimming and J lost 7 bases, with 12 bases between them. Germline V gives CDR1 SGHTS, CDR2 YDEGEE. This CDR3 has 14 residues. The chain's CDR3 is CASSLLSSNSPLHF. CDR3 in DNA: TGTGCCAGCAGCCTCTTGAGTTCGAATTCACCCCTCCACTTT. The full variable domain, completed using reference TRBV5-8 and TRBJ1-6, is EAGVTQSPTHLIKTRGQQATLRCSPISGHTSVYWYQQALGLGLQFLLWYDEGEERNRGNFPPRFSGRQFPNYSSELNVNALELEDSALYLCASSLLSSNSPLHFGNGTRLTVT.

The J gene is TRBJ2-7, the V gene TRBV15, with TRBD1 matching over 7 bases. Germline trimming cut 0 bases from V and 2 bases from J; bases unmatched to any gene: 16. The CDR3 consists of 19 residues. Germline CDR1 is LNHNV and CDR2 is YYDKDF (reference sequence). CDR3 loop: CATSRDTDRRVFSTYEQYF. DNA of the CDR3: TGTGCCACCAGCAGAGATACGGACAGGAGAGTTTTTAGCACCTACGAGCAGTACTTC.

The chain has TRBV19 and TRBJ1-2; possible D gene TRBD1, 5 bases. CDR3 size: 17 residues. The germline V gene has CDR1 LNHDA and CDR2 SQIVND (reference sequence). V lost 2 bases to trimming and J lost 4 bases, with 20 bases between them. CDR3 DNA: TGTGCCAGTAGTATATTGACAGCCTCAGCCACGGCCTATGGCTACACCTTC. This encodes CASSILTASATAYGYTF.

This chain uses TRBV4-2 with TRBJ2-2; D is perhaps TRBD2 (6 bases). Trimming removed 6 bases from V and 0 bases from J, with 14 bases in between. The germline gives CDR1 LGHNA, CDR2 YNFKEQ. This CDR3 is 16 amino acids long. The CDR3 sequence: CASSNTAGANTGELFF. CDR3 coding DNA: TGTGCCAGCAGTAATACAGCGGGCGCGAACACCGGGGAGCTGTTTTTT.

This clone has just a few counts. The genes are TRBV4-1 and TRBJ1-1; no firm D call. The CDR3 consists of 13 residues. Trimming removed 1 base from V and 3 bases from J, with 6 bases in between. The germline V gene has CDR1 MGHRA and CDR2 YSYEKL. CDR3: CASSQAFDTEAFF. The DNA of the CDR3 is TGCGCCAGCAGCCAAGCTTTCGACACTGAAGCTTTCTTT.

The CDR3 loop is CASSSSRSPLHF. The CDR3 DNA reads as TGTGCCAGCAGTTCTTCCAGATCACCCCTCCACTTT. The chain uses TRBV12-3 or TRBV12-4 and TRBJ1-6; no reliable D call. This CDR3 has 12 amino acids. Trimming left V 4 bases short and J 10 bases short, with 8 bases between.

This clone has only one observation. This sequence joins TRBV3-1 (or the pseudogene TRBV3-2) and TRBJ2-7; D gene ambiguous. V was clipped by 0 bases and J by 9 bases, with 12 bases between them. The CDR3 sequence is 13 residues long. Germline CDR1 LGHDT, CDR2 YNNKEL (reference sequence). This CDR3 reads CASSQEAGSGQYF. DNA of the CDR3: TGTGCCAGCAGCCAAGAGGCCGGTTCGGGGCAGTACTTC.

This rearrangement joins TRBV9 to TRBJ1-1; D is unclear. The CDR3 sequence is 16 residues long. Germline V gene sequence: CDR1 SGDLS, CDR2 YYNGEE. Trimming stripped 3 bases from V and 0 bases from J, with 15 bases between. In DNA form, the CDR3 reads TGTGCCAGCAGCGCGTCCCACTTTGCCATGAACACTGAAGCTTTCTTT. Its translation is CASSASHFAMNTEAFF. Drawing the rest from reference TRBV9 and TRBJ1-1, the complete variable domain is DSGVTQTPKHLITATGQRVTLRCSPRSGDLSVYWYQQSLDQGLQFLIQYYNGEERAKGNILERFSAQQFPDLHSELNLSSLELGDSALYFCASSASHFAMNTEAFFGQGTRLTVV.